One and the same sample provided the 32 T cell receptor beta chains below, sequenced in a study of blood T cell repertoires in COVID-19 (dated by TCRdb to 2019 to 2021). Library construction relied on the immunoSEQ multiplex PCR assay. TCRdb mirrors the immuneACCESS table, restricted to in-frame sequences. Some clones are absent from its copies; in checked studies, under half trace to an unresolved V gene, and the reason for the others is unknown. The sample table shows just under 65,000 clones, and 65% to 85% are seen once. The biggest ten clones account for roughly 39% of the sample. The sequencing input was peripheral blood. The receptors shown here come from a human donor in a cohort sampled during active COVID-19.

The chain is built from TRBV6-2 or TRBV6-3 and TRBJ2-5; D is unresolved. The CDR3 runs 15 residues. The V and J ends lost 6 bases and 4 bases respectively, with 18 bases between them. Germline loops: CDR1 MNHEY, CDR2 SVGEGT. The CDR3 bases are TGTGCCAGCAGCCCCCTCCGGAGTTTAGGAGAGACCCAGTACTTC. Protein: CASSPLRSLGETQYF.

The rearrangement uses TRBV2 and TRBJ1-2; D ambiguous. Per the germline V gene, CDR1 is SNHLY and CDR2 is FYNNEI. This CDR3 region has 13 residues. V lost 3 bases, J lost 4 bases, and 9 bases lay in between. CDR3 nucleotide sequence: TGTGCCAGCAGTGAGAATTTCGGCTATGGCTACACCTTC. Protein product: CASSENFGYGYTF.

The chain combines TRBV28 with TRBJ1-5; a weak D match, TRBD1 (5 bases). This CDR3 contains 14 residues. Germline loops: CDR1 MDHEN, CDR2 SYDVKM. V was shortened by 3 bases and J by 6 bases, with 12 bases between the two germline ends. CDR3 protein: CASSFGRGVQPQHF. In nucleotides, the CDR3 is TGTGCCAGCAGTTTTGGAAGGGGCGTTCAGCCCCAGCATTTT.

The CDR3 sequence is CASSTNRAGANVLTF. CDR3 DNA: TGTGCCAGTAGTACAAACAGGGCTGGGGCCAACGTCCTGACTTTC. The chain has TRBV19 and TRBJ2-6; weak D call: TRBD1 (6 bases). The germline V and J ends were trimmed by 4 bases and 2 bases, with 9 bases remaining between them. CDR1 and CDR2 (germline): LNHDA, SQIVND (reference sequence). The CDR3 totals 15 residues.

The gene calls are TRBV4-3 and TRBJ2-3; D is unclear. This CDR3 comprises 17 residues. Germline CDR1 and CDR2: LGHNA and YSLEER. The V gene lost 0 bases and the J gene lost 1 base, with 14 bases spanning the gap. The CDR3 is CASSQDPVDLGTDTQYF. The CDR3, as DNA: TGCGCCAGCAGCCAAGACCCCGTAGACCTAGGCACAGATACGCAGTATTTT.

The rearrangement uses TRBV29-1 and TRBJ2-1; D is possibly TRBD2 (5 bases). Germline values: CDR1 SQVTM, CDR2 ANQGSEA. The CDR3 spans 13 residues. The V gene lost 4 bases and the J gene lost 0 bases, with 7 bases spanning the gap. The CDR3 reads CSVGGSSYNEQFF. The CDR3 coding sequence is TGCAGCGTTGGTGGGAGCTCCTACAATGAGCAGTTCTTC.

The chain couples TRBV28 to TRBJ2-3; D gene uncertain. Germline V gives CDR1 MDHEN, CDR2 SYDVKM. The germline V and J ends were trimmed by 3 bases and 0 bases, with 13 bases remaining between them. The CDR3 length is 16 residues. The CDR3 bases are TGTGCCAGCAGTTTTAGTGGTCAGGTTAGCACAGATACGCAGTATTTT. Translated, it gives CASSFSGQVSTDTQYF.

The chain combines TRBV4-3 with TRBJ1-3; D remains unclear. Trimming took off 0 bases at V and 0 bases at J, with 15 bases between the two ends. Per germline, CDR1 LGHNA and CDR2 YSLEER. This CDR3 spans 18 amino acids. CDR3 sequence reads: CASSQEPWGGNSGNTIYF. CDR3 coding DNA: TGCGCCAGCAGCCAAGAACCCTGGGGAGGGAACTCTGGAAACACCATATATTTT.

This chain joins TRBV25-1 and TRBJ1-5, with a weak D call TRBD1 (5 bases). CDR1 is MGHDK, CDR2 SYGVNS, per germline. CDR3 size: 14 residues. V was trimmed by 6 bases and J by 6 bases, leaving 15 bases between them. The CDR3 loop is CASSPGRGGQPQHF. The CDR3, as DNA: TGTGCCAGCAGCCCCGGGAGGGGCGGTCAGCCCCAGCATTTT.

The CDR3 region has the DNA TGCGCCAGCAGCTTGACAGGGGAGAAATTGTGGAATGAGCAGTTCTTC. This gives the protein CASSLTGEKLWNEQFF. V is TRBV5-1 and J is TRBJ2-1; 7 bases align to TRBD1. Germline V lookup: CDR1 SGHRS, CDR2 YFSETQ. The J segment lost 7 bases and the V segment lost 1 base, leaving 11 bases of the junction unmatched. This CDR3 contains 16 residues.

The rearrangement joins TRBV18 to TRBJ2-7; 7 bases fit TRBD1. The CDR3 sequence is 21 residues long. CDR1 is KGHSH, CDR2 LQKENI, per germline. V was pared by 4 bases and J by 2 bases, with 26 bases of the junction left unmatched. The CDR3 coding sequence is TGTGCCAGCTCACACCAAAGAAGGGGACAGACTACTCTACCTTCTACCTACGAGCAGTACTTC. Translation gives CASSHQRRGQTTLPSTYEQYF. The variable domain in full, completed from reference TRBV18 and TRBJ2-7, reads NAGVMQNPRHLVRRRGQEARLRCSPMKGHSHVYWYRQLPEEGLKFMVYLQKENIIDESGMPKERFSAEFPKEGPSILRIQQVVRGDSAAYFCASSHQRRGQTTLPSTYEQYFGPGTRLTVT.

The chain joins TRBV15 to TRBJ2-2; D not resolved. The CDR3 totals 15 residues. V was trimmed by 1 base and J by 4 bases, leaving 10 bases between them. Germline CDR1 and CDR2: LNHNV and YYDKDF (reference sequence). The CDR3 coding sequence is TGTGCCACCAGCAGAGGGTCCGACACCACCGGGGAGCTGTTTTTT. Its translation: CATSRGSDTTGELFF.

The V gene is TRBV21-1, the J gene TRBJ2-7; the listed D gene, TRBD2, was not tested against the DNA. TRBV21-1 constitutes a pseudogene. The CDR3 is 19 amino acids. CDR3 region: CASSNNRGSYQIYSYEQYF. The DNA for the CDR3 is TGTGCCAGCAGCAATAATAGAGGTTCGTACCAAATCTACTCCTACGAGCAGTACTTC.

This sequence joins TRBV7-2 and TRBJ1-4; possibly TRBD1 for D (5 bases). Deletions cut 0 bases from V and 1 base from J, with 12 bases between. The CDR3 has 17 residues. Germline CDR1 is SGHTA and CDR2 is FQGNSA. The CDR3 nucleotides read TGTGCCAGCAGCTTAGCGCAACAGGTCGGAACTAATGAAAAACTGTTTTTT. As protein: CASSLAQQVGTNEKLFF. The full variable domain, its missing parts supplied by reference TRBV7-2 and TRBJ1-4, is GAGVSQSPSNKVTEKGKDVELRCDPISGHTALYWYRQSLGQGLEFLIYFQGNSAPDKSGLPSDRFSAERTGGSVSTLTIQRTQQEDSAVYLCASSLAQQVGTNEKLFFGSGTQLSVL.

This clone showed up just once. The J gene is TRBJ1-1, the V gene TRBV19; 7 nucleotides match TRBD1. The junction had 4 bases not matched to a gene; V was cut back by 1 base and J by 5 bases. This CDR3 is 14 amino acids long. Germline V gene lookup returns CDR1 LNHDA and CDR2 SQIVND (reference sequence). In nucleotides, the CDR3 is TGTGCCAGTAGTATAGGGTCAGGGGGTACTGAAGCTTTCTTT. It codes for CASSIGSGGTEAFF.

This clone was detected only once. This CDR3 is CASSVQGRNSPLHF. CDR3 DNA: TGTGCCAGCAGCGTACAGGGGAGGAATTCACCCCTCCACTTT. This chain joins TRBV7-9 and TRBJ1-6, with TRBD1 identical over 7 bases. Trimming cost V 5 bases and J 7 bases; bases outside gene matches: 5. Germline V gene lookup returns CDR1 SEHNR and CDR2 FQNEAQ (reference sequence). This CDR3 has 14 amino acids.

The chain uses TRBV11-3 and TRBJ1-1; 7 bases are a match to TRBD1. Germline CDR1 is SGHNT and CDR2 is YENEEA. The CDR3 totals 15 residues. V trimming: 6 bases; J trimming: 7 bases; junction bases outside the gene matches: 14. The DNA for the CDR3 is TGTGCCAGCAGAGCTCCGGGACAGCTAGAACATGAAGCTTTCTTT. Its translation is CASRAPGQLEHEAFF.

This chain connects TRBV11-3 to TRBJ2-7; 7 positions agree with TRBD2. Looked up from germline, CDR1 is SGHNT and CDR2 is YENEEA. The CDR3 is made up of 15 amino acids. V was pared by 5 bases and J by 2 bases, with 9 bases of the junction left unmatched. The CDR3 coding sequence is TGTGCCAGCAGCCCTAGGGCGGGGGACCCCTACGAGCAGTACTTC. It encodes CASSPRAGDPYEQYF. The full variable domain, completed using reference TRBV11-3 and TRBJ2-7, is EAGVVQSPRYKIIEKKQPVAFWCNPISGHNTLYWYLQNLGQGPELLIRYENEEAVDDSQLPKDRFSAERLKGVDSTLKIQPAELGDSAVYLCASSPRAGDPYEQYFGPGTRLTVT.

CDR3 bases: TGTGCCAGCAGCTTAGCCCCCCGGGGATCTGGAAACACCATATATTTT. It yields the protein CASSLAPRGSGNTIYF. V is TRBV7-2 and J is TRBJ1-3, with D uncertain. This CDR3 contains 16 residues. Germline V gene lookup returns CDR1 SGHTA and CDR2 FQGNSA. Trimming shortened V by 0 bases and J by 1 base, and 10 bases separated the two germline ends.

This rearrangement joins TRBV2 to TRBJ2-7; TRBD1 agrees at 8 bases. V lost 2 bases to trimming and J lost 4 bases; unmatched junction nucleotides: 4. Germline V gene sequence: CDR1 SNHLY, CDR2 FYNNEI. The CDR3 loop spans 14 amino acids. The CDR3 DNA reads as TGTGCCAGCAGTGAACAGGGGGCTGGATACGAGCAGTACTTC. This sequence encodes CASSEQGAGYEQYF.

J is TRBJ2-3 and V is TRBV5-1; possibly TRBD1 for D (6 bases). Germline V gene lookup returns CDR1 SGHRS and CDR2 YFSETQ. Trimming removed 4 bases at V and 2 bases at J, with 11 bases between. The CDR3 spans 14 residues. CDR3 DNA: TGCGCCAGCAGCGTTGACAGGCTCACAGATACGCAGTATTTT. It codes for CASSVDRLTDTQYF.

The chain couples TRBV6-1 to TRBJ2-3, with a possible D match to TRBD1 (5 bases). The CDR3 totals 15 residues. Germline V gene data show CDR1 as MNHNS and CDR2 as SASEGT. V was pared by 2 bases and J by 4 bases, with 13 bases between. CDR3 sequence reads: CASSESRVFADTQYF. DNA for the CDR3: TGTGCCAGCAGTGAAAGCAGGGTATTTGCAGATACGCAGTATTTT.

This chain links TRBV10-1 with TRBJ2-7; 7 bases map to TRBD1. The germline V gene has CDR1 WNHNN and CDR2 SYGVQD (reference sequence). V lost 7 bases, J lost 3 bases, and 6 bases stayed unmatched. The CDR3 extends over 13 amino acids. CDR3 bases: TGCGCCAGCACCCGGGACAGTAACTACGAGCAGTACTTC. It specifies CASTRDSNYEQYF.

The V and J genes are TRBV5-1 and TRBJ2-3, with 7 bases matching TRBD1. The germline CDR1 and CDR2 sequences are SGHRS and YFSETQ. The length of the CDR3 is 13 residues. J gave up 5 bases and V 3 bases, and 3 bases lay outside the gene matches. The CDR3, as DNA: TGCGCCAGCAGCTGGGGACAGAGAGATACGCAGTATTTT. Translation: CASSWGQRDTQYF.

V usage is TRBV3-1 (or the pseudogene TRBV3-2) and J usage is TRBJ2-7; 10 positions agree with TRBD1. The germline CDR1 and CDR2 sequences are LGHDT and YNNKEL (reference sequence). The CDR3 loop spans 15 amino acids. After removal of 0 bases from V and 5 bases from J, the junction contained 4 bases not matched to a gene. The CDR3 DNA reads as TGTGCCAGCAGCCAAGAAGGACAGGGGGGCGACGAGCAGTACTTC. Amino acids: CASSQEGQGGDEQYF.

This chain connects TRBV19 to TRBJ2-7; 10 bases agree with TRBD1. V trimming: 7 bases; J trimming: 3 bases; junction bases outside the gene matches: 6. The V gene's germline CDR1 is LNHDA and CDR2 SQIVND (reference sequence). The CDR3 has 14 amino acids. CDR3 bases: TGTGCCAGTACACCGAGGACAGGGGGCTACGAGCAGTACTTC. It yields the protein CASTPRTGGYEQYF.

V gene TRBV6-5 combines with J gene TRBJ2-5; 14 nucleotides match TRBD2. The CDR3 loop spans 14 amino acids. The V segment lost 5 bases and the J segment 8 bases; nucleotides outside the gene matches: 4. Germline V gives CDR1 MNHEY, CDR2 SVGAGI. The CDR3, as DNA: TGTGCCAGCAGTAAGACTAGCGGGGGGGGCACCCAGTACTTC. As protein: CASSKTSGGGTQYF.

This clone is a singleton in its sample. V gene TRBV10-2 combines with J gene TRBJ1-1; D unresolved. V gave up 6 bases and J gave up 1 base, with 12 bases separating them. This CDR3 comprises 14 residues. Germline values: CDR1 WSHSY, CDR2 SAAADI. The CDR3 here is CASSPQTGNTEAFF. CDR3 coding DNA: TGCGCCAGCAGCCCCCAGACTGGGAACACTGAAGCTTTCTTT.

The chain carries TRBV19 and TRBJ2-7; possibly TRBD1 for D (5 bases). Germline V gene lookup returns CDR1 LNHDA and CDR2 SQIVND (reference sequence). The germline V and J ends were trimmed by 9 bases and 0 bases, with 9 bases remaining between them. The CDR3 is 12 amino acids. DNA for the CDR3: TGTGCCAGCGGACATAGCTCCTACGAGCAGTACTTC. Protein product: CASGHSSYEQYF.

J is TRBJ2-5 and V is TRBV19; TRBD2 matches at 9 bases. CDR3 length: 15 amino acids. Looked up from germline, CDR1 is LNHDA and CDR2 is SQIVND (reference sequence). Losses at the gene ends were 6 bases for V and 1 base for J; bases not matched to a gene: 6. The CDR3 spells CASSYNSGGQETQYF. The CDR3 DNA sequence: TGTGCCAGTAGCTATAATAGCGGGGGCCAAGAGACCCAGTACTTC.

This clone came up a few times. The V call is TRBV7-2, the J call TRBJ2-5; 10 nucleotides match TRBD2. The germline V gene encodes CDR1 SGHTA and CDR2 FQGNSA. The CDR3 runs 17 residues. V lost 5 bases to trimming and J lost 0 bases; unmatched junction nucleotides: 9. CDR3 loop: CASSTILAGIYQETQYF. The CDR3 nucleotides are TGTGCCAGCAGCACGATACTAGCGGGGATCTACCAAGAGACCCAGTACTTC.

The gene calls are TRBV2 and TRBJ1-1, with D uncertain. The CDR3 length is 14 residues. V was clipped by 0 bases and J by 7 bases, with 12 bases between them. Germline V gene data show CDR1 as SNHLY and CDR2 as FYNNEI. The CDR3 here is CASSEALYYYEAFF. The CDR3 nucleotides are TGTGCCAGCAGTGAAGCGCTGTACTACTATGAAGCTTTCTTT.